This TCR beta chain derives from a study of shared clonotypes between healthy human individuals. As for the study in general: The plates for each donor numbered three CD4 naive, three CD4 memory, two CD8 naive and one CD8 memory. Findings of the study overall: Expectations were that clonotype sharing among donors would be affected by sequencing depth. Some clonotypes were shared by all four sorted-subset donors, while others were not shared. The non-shared ones had lower generation probabilities than the shared ones.

Clones were sequenced by immunoSEQ multiplex PCR, and TCRdb holds only the in-frame ones, with some missing. The sample shows around 1.9 million clones, 85% to 95% of them seen only once. CD45RO negativity and positive selection for CCR7 defined naive CD8 cells, a population that excluded terminally differentiated effector memory CD45RA+ cells. On this clone: Antigen unknown.

This CDR3 is built from 18 residues. Germline CDR1 and CDR2: SGHVS and FQNEAQ. J was trimmed by 0 bases and V by 4 bases; bases with no gene match: 4. The specimen sequenced was naive CD8+ T cells from PBMCs. The receptor was derived from a man between 18 and 29 years old in good health. Some clones in this sample may be carry-over from other donors' samples. The rearrangement joins TRBV7-8 to TRBJ2-3, with TRBD2 identical over 16 bases. CDR3 bases: TGTGCCAGCAGCTCTGGGACTAGCGGGGGGGATAGCACAGATACGCAGTATTTT. Translation: CASSSGTSGGDSTDTQYF.